This entry describes one T cell receptor beta chain. These data originate in a study of human T cells and chemical hapten exposure. Time point described: patch test 1, 2 weeks after DPC sensitization. Treatment: therapeutic diphenylcyclopropenone sensitization with weekly scalp DPC. TCRdb redid the calling of the RACE reads with MiXCR, one entry per CDR3 protein. The table has tens of thousands of distinct CDR3 sequences, 9.8% seen once. The clonotype comes from a woman aged 40 to 50 with alopecia areata. Some clones in this sample may be carry-over from other donors' samples. Material: whole blood, obtained in connection with sensitization to the hapten diphenylcyclopropenone (DPC).

The CDR3 spells CASSVNSYSPLHF. CDR3 DNA sequence: TGTGCCAGCAGCGTCAATTCGTATTCACCCCTCCACTTT. This chain connects TRBV9 to TRBJ1-6, with no clear D. Germline values: CDR1 SGDLS, CDR2 YYNGEE. Trimming left V 2 bases short and J 8 bases short, with 8 bases between. CDR3 length equals 13 residues.